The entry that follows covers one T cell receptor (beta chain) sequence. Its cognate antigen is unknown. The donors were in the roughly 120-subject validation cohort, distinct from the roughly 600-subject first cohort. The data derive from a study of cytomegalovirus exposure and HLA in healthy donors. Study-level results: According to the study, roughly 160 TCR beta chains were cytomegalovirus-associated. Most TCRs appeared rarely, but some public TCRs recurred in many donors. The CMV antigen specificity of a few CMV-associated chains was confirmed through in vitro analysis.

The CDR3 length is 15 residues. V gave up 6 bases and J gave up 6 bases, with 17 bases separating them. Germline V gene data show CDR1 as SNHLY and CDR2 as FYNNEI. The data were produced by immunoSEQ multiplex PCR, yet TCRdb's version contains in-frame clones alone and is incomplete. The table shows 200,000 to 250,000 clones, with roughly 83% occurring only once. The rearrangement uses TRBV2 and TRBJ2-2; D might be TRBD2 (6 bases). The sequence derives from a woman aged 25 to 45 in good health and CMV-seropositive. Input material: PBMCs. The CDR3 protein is CASSWDAGSPGELFF. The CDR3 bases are TGTGCCAGCAGCTGGGACGCCGGGAGTCCCGGGGAGCTGTTTTTT.